This passage covers 8 T cell receptor beta chains from one sample sequenced in a study of shared clonotypes between healthy human individuals. Some clones are missing from TCRdb's copy, which holds only in-frame ones; the method was immunoSEQ multiplex PCR. The top ten hold about 33% of the sample, which has around 690,000 clones, 90% seen once. The specimen was memory CD8+ T cells from PBMCs. Subset described: CD45RO+ cells pooled with CCR7-negative TemRA cells. All receptors come from a young man in good health. Some clones in this sample may be carry-over from other donors' samples.

J is TRBJ1-3 and V is TRBV4-1; 7 bases are a match to TRBD1. CDR3 length equals 17 residues. Germline CDR1 and CDR2: MGHRA and YSYEKL. With V trimmed by 3 bases and J by 4 bases, 12 bases remained unmatched. The CDR3 spells CASSQVPLTGRGNTIYF. As DNA, the CDR3 is TGCGCCAGCAGCCAGGTACCGTTGACAGGGAGGGGAAACACCATATATTTT.

This sequence joins TRBV4-2 and TRBJ2-1; 7 bases map to TRBD2. CDR3 length equals 16 residues. With V trimmed by 0 bases and J by 2 bases, 4 bases remained unmatched. Germline CDR1 and CDR2: LGHNA and YNFKEQ. DNA for the CDR3: TGTGCCAGCAGCCAAGATCGGGGACTAACCTACAATGAGCAGTTCTTC. It specifies CASSQDRGLTYNEQFF.

Only a few counts were recorded for this clone. This sample includes further DNA sequences coding for the same CDR3. This chain links TRBV7-9 with TRBJ1-1, with TRBD1 matching over 8 bases. The V gene's germline CDR1 is SEHNR and CDR2 FQNEAQ (reference sequence). The CDR3 extends over 13 amino acids. V was pared by 6 bases and J by 4 bases, with 4 bases of the junction left unmatched. In DNA form, the CDR3 reads TGTGCCAGCAGTTCAGGGGGCGGCACTGAAGCTTTCTTT. This codes for CASSSGGGTEAFF. Together with reference TRBV7-9 and TRBJ1-1, the CDR3 gives the full variable domain: DTGVSQNPRHKITKRGQNVTFRCDPISEHNRLYWYRQTLGQGPEFLTYFQNEAQLEKSRLLSDRFSAERPKGSFSTLEIQRTEQGDSAMYLCASSSGGGTEAFFGQGTRLTVV.

CDR3 region: CASSEPNGYTF. The CDR3 nucleotides read TGTGCCAGCAGCGAGCCCAATGGCTACACCTTC. The chain couples TRBV9 to TRBJ1-2; D is uncertain. V was shortened by 3 bases and J by 6 bases, with 6 bases between the two germline ends. Per the germline V gene, CDR1 is SGDLS and CDR2 is YYNGEE. This CDR3 is built from 11 residues.

The chain uses TRBV7-3 and TRBJ2-3, with TRBD2 matching over 7 bases. The V segment lost 4 bases and the J segment 1 base; nucleotides outside the gene matches: 2. The CDR3 spans 14 residues. Germline CDR1 is SGHTA and CDR2 is FQGTGA. The CDR3 here is CASSSAGGTDTQYF. In DNA, the CDR3 is TGTGCCAGCAGCTCGGCGGGAGGCACAGATACGCAGTATTTT. The full variable domain, its missing parts supplied by reference TRBV7-3 and TRBJ2-3, is GAGVSQTPSNKVTEKGKYVELRCDPISGHTALYWYRQSLGQGPEFLIYFQGTGAADDSGLPNDRFFAVRPEGSVSTLKIQRTERGDSAVYLCASSSAGGTDTQYFGPGTRLTVL.

V and J are TRBV9 and TRBJ1-1; 7 nucleotides align to TRBD1. Germline V gene sequence: CDR1 SGDLS, CDR2 YYNGEE. The J segment lost 2 bases and the V segment lost 4 bases, leaving 5 bases of the junction unmatched. The CDR3 length is 14 residues. In DNA, the CDR3 is TGTGCCAGCAGCTTGGGACAGCTTAACACTGAAGCTTTCTTT. Its translation is CASSLGQLNTEAFF.

The chain couples TRBV6-6 to TRBJ2-1; TRBD1 matches at 8 bases. The V segment lost 6 bases and the J segment 4 bases; nucleotides outside the gene matches: 8. The length of the CDR3 is 15 residues. The germline V gene encodes CDR1 MNHNY and CDR2 SVGAGI (reference sequence). The CDR3 bases are TGTGCCAGCAGCCCCGACAGGGGTGGGTACAATGAGCAGTTCTTC. Translated: CASSPDRGGYNEQFF.

V is TRBV5-1 and J is TRBJ2-3; 11 bases are shared with TRBD2. J lost 6 bases, V lost 0 bases, and 6 bases had no gene match. This CDR3 spans 16 amino acids. The germline V gene has CDR1 SGHRS and CDR2 YFSETQ. The CDR3: CASSLELAGVMDTQYF. CDR3 DNA sequence: TGCGCCAGCAGCTTGGAACTAGCGGGAGTCATGGATACGCAGTATTTT.